This T cell receptor beta chain is from a study of cytomegalovirus exposure and HLA in healthy donors. Primers included in the PCR were 60 Vbeta and 13 Jbeta primers. TCRdb's copy holds only in-frame clones and misses some; the assay was immunoSEQ multiplex PCR. Of about 140,000 clones in the sample, approximately 73% were seen once. The CDR3 sequence is 16 residues long. Germline loops: CDR1 LNHDA, CDR2 SQIVND (reference sequence). The J segment lost 4 bases and the V segment lost 4 bases, leaving 11 bases of the junction unmatched. To note about this clone: Antigen specificity is unknown.

Broader study findings: TCR beta chain V- and J-gene trimming was linked, in a later analysis, to a missense variant in DCLRE1C.

This TCR was recovered from a woman aged 40-49 years in good health and CMV-seronegative. Sequenced input: PBMCs. The chain recombines TRBV19 with TRBJ1-2, with 8 bases fitting TRBD1. The chain's CDR3 is CASSTGTGPASYGYTF. The CDR3 DNA reads TGTGCCAGTAGTACAGGGACAGGCCCTGCCTCCTATGGCTACACCTTC. The full variable domain, rest sourced from reference TRBV19 and TRBJ1-2, is DGGITQSPKYLFRKEGQNVTLSCEQNLNHDAMYWYRQDPGQGLRLIYYSQIVNDFQKGDIAEGYSVSREKKESFPLTVTSAQKNPTAFYLCASSTGTGPASYGYTFGSGTRLTVV.